The rows below give T cell receptor beta chains drawn from one sample of a study of blood T cells in healthy people across ages. In TCRdb, the 5' RACE reads were re-called with MiXCR into one record per CDR3 protein. The sample has over a million distinct CDR3 sequences; approximately 63% are singletons. Sequenced material: blood. The receptors were sampled from a man between 18 and 29 years old in good health. The CDR3 runs from the conserved cysteine through the conserved F or W. A D gene is named only where the DNA matches it firmly. Clone size appears in some rows only: once, few, many, or a class for an expanded clone.

J | size | D | V | CDR3 | DNA
TRBJ2-4 | few | - | TRBV28 | CASNVGRVAKNIQYF | TGTGCCAGCAATGTGGGACGGGTAGCCAAAAACATTCAGTACTTC
TRBJ1-6 | - | - | TRBV12-3/TRBV12-4 | CASSGIETELHF | TGTGCCAGCAGTGGGATCGAGACAGAGCTCCACTTT
TRBJ2-7 | - | - | TRBV2 | CASSEDFLYEQYF | TGTGCCAGCAGTGAGGACTTTCTCTACGAGCAGTACTTC
TRBJ2-7 | - | - | TRBV11-2 | CASSLSASGQDEQYF | TGTGCCAGCAGCTTAAGCGCGTCAGGGCAAGACGAGCAGTACTTC
TRBJ1-6 | few | - | TRBV6-2/TRBV6-3 | CASSHRDLNSDSPLHF | TGTGCCAGCAGTCACCGGGACCTTAATTCGGATTCACCCCTCCACTTT
TRBJ2-7 | few | TRBD2 | TRBV9 | CASSGQRGPSEQYF | TGTGCCAGCAGCGGTCAGCGGGGCCCGTCCGAGCAGTACTTC
TRBJ2-5 | - | TRBD2 | TRBV4-1 | CASSQGTSGAETQYF | TGCGCCAGCAGCCAGGGGACTAGCGGGGCGGAGACCCAGTACTTC
TRBJ2-1 | - | TRBD1 | TRBV4-2 | CASSHLTGASSYNEQFF | TGTGCCAGCAGCCATCTGACAGGGGCGAGCTCCTACAATGAGCAGTTCTTC
TRBJ1-2 | - | TRBD1 | TRBV12-3/TRBV12-4 | CASSRTGDRSYGYTF | TGTGCCAGCAGCCGCACAGGGGATCGAAGCTATGGCTACACCTTC
TRBJ2-5 | - | - | TRBV4-1 | CASSPRDNQETQYF | TGCGCCAGCAGCCCCCGGGACAACCAAGAGACCCAGTACTTC
TRBJ2-5 | - | - | TRBV11-2 | CASSLDIGAEETQYF | TGTGCCAGCAGCTTAGACATTGGTGCAGAAGAGACCCAGTACTTC
TRBJ1-4 | - | - | TRBV3-1 | CASSQDWGSGEKLFF | TGTGCCAGCAGCCAAGACTGGGGGTCCGGCGAAAAACTGTTTTTT
TRBJ1-5 | - | - | TRBV20-1 | CSAPEGSAGNQPQHF | TGCAGTGCACCGGAGGGCTCAGCGGGCAATCAGCCCCAGCATTTT
TRBJ2-4 | - | - | TRBV12-3/TRBV12-4 | CASSWDGAKNIQYF | TGTGCCAGCAGTTGGGACGGAGCCAAAAACATTCAGTACTTC
TRBJ1-6 | - | - | TRBV11-2 | CASSFGASLHF | TGTGCCAGCAGCTTCGGAGCCTCCCTCCACTTT
TRBJ2-6 | - | - | TRBV20-1 | CSASRQGRGANVLTF | TGCAGTGCTTCCCGTCAGGGACGGGGGGCCAACGTCCTGACTTTC
TRBJ2-7 | - | TRBD1 | TRBV20-1 | CSARTDRGLGEQYF | TGCAGTGCTAGAACGGACAGGGGGCTTGGCGAGCAGTACTTC
TRBJ2-7 | - | TRBD2 | TRBV4-3 | CASSQEISGGADYNEQYF | TGCGCCAGCAGCCAAGAGATTAGCGGGGGGGCCGACTACAATGAGCAGTACTTC
TRBJ2-6 | - | TRBD1 | TRBV25-1 | CASSGQGAPGANVLTF | TGTGCCAGCAGTGGGCAGGGGGCGCCTGGGGCCAACGTCCTGACTTTC
TRBJ2-7 | - | TRBD2 | TRBV4-3 | CASSQDWPGGYEQYF | TGCGCCAGCAGCCAAGATTGGCCGGGGGGCTACGAGCAGTACTTC
TRBJ2-3 | few | - | TRBV6-4 | CASTFGDTQYF | TGTGCCAGCACTTTCGGGGATACGCAGTATTTT
TRBJ1-2 | - | - | TRBV4-3 | CASSQDPGQTYGYTF | TGCGCCAGCAGCCAAGATCCGGGACAAACCTATGGCTACACCTTC
TRBJ2-1 | few | TRBD1 | TRBV29-1 | CSGEGQGIEQFF | TGCAGCGGTGAGGGACAGGGAATTGAGCAGTTCTTC